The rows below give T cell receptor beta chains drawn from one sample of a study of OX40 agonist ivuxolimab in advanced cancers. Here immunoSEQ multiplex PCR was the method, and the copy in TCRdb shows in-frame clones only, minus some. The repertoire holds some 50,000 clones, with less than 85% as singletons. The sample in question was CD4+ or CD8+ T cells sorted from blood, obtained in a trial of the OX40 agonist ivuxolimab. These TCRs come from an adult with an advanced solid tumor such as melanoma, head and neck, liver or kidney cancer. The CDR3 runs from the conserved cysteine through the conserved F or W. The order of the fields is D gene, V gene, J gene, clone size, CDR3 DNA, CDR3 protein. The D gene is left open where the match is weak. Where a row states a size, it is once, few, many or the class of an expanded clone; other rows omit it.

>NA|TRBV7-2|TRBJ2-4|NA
TGTGCCAGCAGTCCTACTCTAGCCAAAAACATTCAGTACTTC
CASSPTLAKNIQYF
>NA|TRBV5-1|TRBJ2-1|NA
TGCGCCAGCAGCACGGCGGGGACCCCTAAGATCAATGAGCAGTTCTTC
CASSTAGTPKINEQFF
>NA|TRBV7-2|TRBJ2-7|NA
TGTGCCAGCAGCCTCCGGCGCTCCTACGAGCAGTACTTC
CASSLRRSYEQYF
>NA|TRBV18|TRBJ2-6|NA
TGTGCCAGCTCAACCGAACTGGACATTTACAATCGGGCCAACGTCCTGACTTTC
CASSTELDIYNRANVLTF
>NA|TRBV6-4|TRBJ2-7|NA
TGTGCCAGCAGTGAGTATGATCTACCCTACGAGCAGTACTTC
CASSEYDLPYEQYF
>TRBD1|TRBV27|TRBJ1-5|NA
TGTGCCAGCAGGGGACAGGGGCCCTATCAGCCCCAGCATTTT
CASRGQGPYQPQHF
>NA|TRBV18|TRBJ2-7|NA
TGTGCCAGCTCACCCAGGGAAGGCGAGCAGTACTTC
CASSPREGEQYF
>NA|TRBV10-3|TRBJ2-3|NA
TGTGCCACCCAGAAATTGGGGGACACAGATACGCAGTATTTT
CATQKLGDTDTQYF
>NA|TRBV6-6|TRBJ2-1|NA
TGTGCCAGCAGTTACCCTGACCACAATGAGCAGTTCTTC
CASSYPDHNEQFF
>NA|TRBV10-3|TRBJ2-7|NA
TGTGCCATCAGGGGGGAACCTACTCCCTACGAGCAGTACTTC
CAIRGEPTPYEQYF
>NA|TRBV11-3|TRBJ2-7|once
TGTGCCAGCAGCGGAGGCTCCTACGAGCAGTACTTC
CASSGGSYEQYF
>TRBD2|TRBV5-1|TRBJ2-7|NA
TGCGCCAGCAGCTTGGGGGCGGGGGTGAGCTCCTACGAGCAGTACTTC
CASSLGAGVSSYEQYF
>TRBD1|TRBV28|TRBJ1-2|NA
TGTGCCAGCAGTTTATCCGACAGGGGGATCTATGGCTACACCTTC
CASSLSDRGIYGYTF
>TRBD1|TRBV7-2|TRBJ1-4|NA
TGTGCCAGCAGCTCGGACAGGGGGGAAAAACTGTTTTTT
CASSSDRGEKLFF
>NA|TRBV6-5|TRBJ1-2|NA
TGTGCCAGCAGTACAGGGCCGTATGGCTACACCTTC
CASSTGPYGYTF
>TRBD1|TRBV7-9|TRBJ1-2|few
TGTGCCAGCAGCCCGGCCGGGACAGGGGTTGGCGGCTACACCTTC
CASSPAGTGVGGYTF
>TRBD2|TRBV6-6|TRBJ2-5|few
TGTGCCAGCAGGATTAGCGGGGGGCAGGAGACCCAGTACTTC
CASRISGGQETQYF
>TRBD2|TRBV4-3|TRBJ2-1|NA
TGCGCCAGCAGCCAAGGGGCAGGACTAGCGGGCAATGAGCAGTTCTTC
CASSQGAGLAGNEQFF
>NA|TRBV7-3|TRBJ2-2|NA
TGTGCCAGCAGCCTGGACGGCACCGGGGAGCTGTTTTTT
CASSLDGTGELFF
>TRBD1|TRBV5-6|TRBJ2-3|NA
TGTGCCAGCAGCGGGCGACAGGGGTCCGGCACAGATACGCAGTATTTT
CASSGRQGSGTDTQYF
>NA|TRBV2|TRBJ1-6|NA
TGTGCCAGCACCCTCCGGGACCCCAGAGAGAATTCACCCCTCCACTTT
CASTLRDPRENSPLHF
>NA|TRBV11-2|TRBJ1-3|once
TGTGCCAGCAGCTTTCCAGGGACTGGAAACACCATATATTTT
CASSFPGTGNTIYF
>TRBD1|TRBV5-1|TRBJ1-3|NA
TGCGCCAGCAGCTTACACAGGGGGTCCGGAAACACCATATATTTT
CASSLHRGSGNTIYF
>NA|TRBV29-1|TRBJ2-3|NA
TGCAGCGTTGGGTTGGAGCCAGATACGCAGTATTTT
CSVGLEPDTQYF
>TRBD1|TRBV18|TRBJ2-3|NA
TGTGCCAGCTCACCCCCTGACAGGGACGTTTTTACAGATACGCAGTATTTT
CASSPPDRDVFTDTQYF
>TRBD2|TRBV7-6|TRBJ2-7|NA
TGTGCCAGCAGCTTCACCCCGGGACTAGCCGCGGCCGAGCAGTACTTC
CASSFTPGLAAAEQYF
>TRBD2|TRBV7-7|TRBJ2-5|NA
TGTGCTAGCAGCCCAGGACTAGCGGGGGTGCAAGAGACCCAGTACTTC
CASSPGLAGVQETQYF
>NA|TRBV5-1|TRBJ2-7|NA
TGCGCCAGCAAACTGACTCAAGCCTACGAGCAGTACTTC
CASKLTQAYEQYF
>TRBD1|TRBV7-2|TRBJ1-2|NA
TGTGCCAGCAGCAAGGGACAGGAAAACTATGGCTACACCTTC
CASSKGQENYGYTF
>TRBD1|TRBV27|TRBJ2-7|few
TGTGCCAGCAGTCTTCGGACAGGGAACGAGCAGTACTTC
CASSLRTGNEQYF
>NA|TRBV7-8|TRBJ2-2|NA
TGTGCCAGCAGCTTGACAACTACGAACACCGGGGAGCTGTTTTTT
CASSLTTTNTGELFF
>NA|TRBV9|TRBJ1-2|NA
TGTGCCAGCACTTTAGGGTTAGAGAACTATGGCTACACCTTC
CASTLGLENYGYTF
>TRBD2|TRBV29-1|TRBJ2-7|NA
TGCAGCGTACGACAGCGGGGGGGTTCCTCCTACGAGCAGTACTTC
CSVRQRGGSSYEQYF
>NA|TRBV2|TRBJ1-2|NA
TGTGCCAGCAGTGAAGCGTGGACAGCTAACTATGGCTACACCTTC
CASSEAWTANYGYTF
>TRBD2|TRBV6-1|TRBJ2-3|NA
TGTGCCAGCAGTGACCAGACGACTAGCCGTACGCAGTATTTT
CASSDQTTSRTQYF
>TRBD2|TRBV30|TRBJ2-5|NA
TGTGCCTGCACAAAGGGGTCTAGCGGGGCCTTACTCCAAGAGACCCAGTACTTC
CACTKGSSGALLQETQYF
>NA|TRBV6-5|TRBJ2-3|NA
TGTGCCTCCCGGTTGGGAGGAATGGGTACGCAGTATTTT
CASRLGGMGTQYF
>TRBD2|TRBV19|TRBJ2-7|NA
TGTGCCAGTGGAAAAATGCTAGCGGGCGGGAACGAGCAGTACTTC
CASGKMLAGGNEQYF
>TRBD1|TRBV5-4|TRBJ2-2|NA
TGTGCCAGCAACTCGAGACAGGGGAACCGGGAGCTGTTTTTT
CASNSRQGNRELFF